The 20 T cell receptor beta chains presented below share a single source sample, sequenced in a study of a mutant IDH1 vaccine in newly diagnosed glioma. Stated time point: week 35, safety follow-up. Every vaccination contained 300 ug of the mutant IDH1 20-mer peptide and was paired with topical imiquimod. Their recognized antigens are unknown. Some clones are missing from TCRdb's copy, which holds only in-frame ones; the method was immunoSEQ multiplex PCR. The profile shows roughly 26,000 clones, 70% to 90% of them singletons. The sequenced sample was PBMCs, obtained from a glioma patient whose treatment included an IDH1 peptide vaccine. The receptors were sampled from a man aged 25-40 years with glioma.

The table lists this clone with a few counts. V is TRBV5-1 and J is TRBJ2-2; tentative D call: TRBD1 (7 bases). The CDR3 covers 16 residues. V was cut by 4 bases and J by 4 bases, with 17 bases left in between. Germline CDR1 reads SGHRS; CDR2 reads YFSETQ. CDR3 residues: CASSREAGGSTGELFF. The DNA for the CDR3 is TGCGCCAGCAGCAGGGAGGCAGGGGGAAGCACCGGGGAGCTGTTTTTT.

V gene TRBV29-1 combines with J gene TRBJ2-3, with 7 positions matching TRBD2. V shed 1 base and J 0 bases; nucleotides not matched to a gene: 4. Germline CDR1 reads SQVTM; CDR2 reads ANQGSEA. The CDR3 length is 15 residues. CDR3 bases: TGCAGCGTTGAAGGGGAGGGAGTGAGCACAGATACGCAGTATTTT. The encoded protein is CSVEGEGVSTDTQYF.

The V and J genes are TRBV10-3 and TRBJ1-4, with 7 bases lining up with TRBD1. This CDR3 region has 13 residues. The germline V gene encodes CDR1 ENHRY and CDR2 SYGVKD. Unmatched junction bases numbered 6, after V lost 11 bases and J lost 3 bases. The CDR3 DNA reads as TGTGCCGCTTCCGGGACAGCTAATGAAAAACTGTTTTTT. Its translation: CAASGTANEKLFF.

The CDR3 DNA sequence: TGCGCCAGCAGCTTGGCAGCCTACTACGAGCAGTACTTC. Amino acids: CASSLAAYYEQYF. The chain joins TRBV5-1 to TRBJ2-7; D is ambiguous. The CDR3 totals 13 residues. The V and J ends lost 0 bases and 3 bases respectively, with 7 bases between them. The germline V gene has CDR1 SGHRS and CDR2 YFSETQ.

This clone came up a few times. The V gene is TRBV4-1, the J gene TRBJ2-1, with D uncertain. V lost 0 bases to trimming and J lost 6 bases, with 15 bases between them. Per the germline V gene, CDR1 is MGHRA and CDR2 is YSYEKL. The CDR3 has 16 residues. The CDR3 sequence: CASSQELFQDGNEQFF. CDR3 nucleotide sequence: TGCGCCAGCAGCCAAGAGTTGTTCCAAGACGGCAATGAGCAGTTCTTC.

The chain recombines TRBV5-3 with TRBJ2-5; 9 bases map to TRBD1. TRBV5-3 is sorted into the ORF group, with uncertain function. The V segment lost 5 bases and the J segment 9 bases; nucleotides outside the gene matches: 5. The length of the CDR3 is 12 residues. CDR3 residues: CARRWTGEPQYF. As DNA, the CDR3 is TGTGCCAGAAGGTGGACAGGGGAACCCCAGTACTTC.

This chain connects TRBV15 to TRBJ2-7; TRBD1 or TRBD2 may be the D gene (7 bases each). Germline CDR1 LNHNV, CDR2 YYDKDF (reference sequence). The germline V and J ends were trimmed by 3 bases and 2 bases, with 11 bases remaining between them. The CDR3 spans 14 residues. CDR3 amino acids: CATSRGGTAYEQYF. CDR3 nucleotides: TGTGCCACCAGCAGGGGGGGGACAGCCTACGAGCAGTACTTC.

This clone was recorded once. The V call is TRBV11-2, the J call TRBJ2-7; possibly TRBD2 for D (6 bases). Looked up from germline, CDR1 is SGHAT and CDR2 is FQNNGV. This CDR3 contains 15 residues. V lost 3 bases and J lost 2, with 14 bases in between. The CDR3 loop is CASSFIREQTYEQYF. CDR3 DNA: TGTGCCAGCAGCTTCATCCGGGAGCAAACCTACGAGCAGTACTTC.

This clone was found a few times. The rearrangement links TRBV7-2 to TRBJ1-5; the match to TRBD1 covers 7 bases. The V segment lost 4 bases and the J segment 5 bases; nucleotides outside the gene matches: 11. The CDR3 extends over 16 amino acids. Germline-derived CDR1 and CDR2 are SGHTA and FQGNSA. The DNA of the CDR3 is TGTGCCAGCAGCTCGGGACAGCCGACGGGCCATCAGCCCCAGCATTTT. Its translation is CASSSGQPTGHQPQHF.

This chain joins TRBV10-3 and TRBJ1-6; D is ambiguous. With 5 bases removed from V and 5 bases from J, the gap between germline ends came to 16 bases. Germline V gives CDR1 ENHRY, CDR2 SYGVKD. The CDR3 runs to 16 residues. The CDR3 loop reads CAISRTAGLNNSPLHF. In nucleotides, the CDR3 is TGTGCCATCAGTAGAACGGCGGGGTTGAATAATTCACCCCTCCACTTT.

Only a few counts were recorded for this clone. The rearrangement uses TRBV6-1 and TRBJ1-5; D is unclear. The V end was cut by 4 bases, the J end by 4 bases, with 8 bases between. The germline gives CDR1 MNHNS, CDR2 SASEGT. The CDR3 is 13 residues long. CDR3 sequence reads: CASSVQDNQPQHF. The CDR3 DNA sequence: TGTGCCAGCAGTGTCCAGGATAATCAGCCCCAGCATTTT.

V is TRBV4-3 and J is TRBJ2-4; a weak D match, TRBD2 (5 bases). Germline CDR1 reads LGHNA; CDR2 reads YSLEER. V was shortened by 0 bases and J by 0 bases, with 21 bases between the two germline ends. The CDR3 is 20 amino acids. The CDR3 here is CASSQDELPGAGLAKNIQYF. The CDR3 DNA reads as TGCGCCAGCAGCCAAGATGAACTTCCAGGAGCTGGACTAGCCAAAAACATTCAGTACTTC.

This chain links TRBV4-1 with TRBJ1-1; D perhaps matches TRBD1 (5 bases). CDR3 length: 16 amino acids. With 3 bases removed from V and 2 bases from J, the gap between germline ends came to 16 bases. Germline lookup yields CDR1 MGHRA and CDR2 YSYEKL. The CDR3 sequence: CASSQGSGGANTEAFF. CDR3 DNA sequence: TGCGCCAGCAGCCAGGGTTCAGGAGGGGCCAACACTGAAGCTTTCTTT.

This clone was seen just once. V is TRBV5-4 and J is TRBJ2-3, with 7 positions matching TRBD2. V trimming: 4 bases; J trimming: 3 bases; junction bases outside the gene matches: 8. The CDR3 has 15 amino acids. Germline CDR1 SGHNT, CDR2 YYREEE (reference sequence). CDR3 in amino acids: CASSRGTTPTDTQYF. In DNA form, the CDR3 reads TGTGCCAGCAGCCGCGGGACTACGCCAACAGATACGCAGTATTTT.

V is TRBV4-1 and J is TRBJ2-7, with a possible D match to TRBD2 (6 bases). This CDR3 is built from 13 residues. The germline V and J ends were trimmed by 2 bases and 2 bases, with 7 bases remaining between them. The germline V gene has CDR1 MGHRA and CDR2 YSYEKL. The CDR3 is CASSQRGAYEQYF. The CDR3, as DNA: TGCGCCAGCAGCCAACGCGGGGCCTACGAGCAGTACTTC.

The chain couples TRBV10-3 to TRBJ2-7, with a tentative D call TRBD2 (6 bases). The CDR3 runs to 16 residues. Germline CDR1 is ENHRY and CDR2 is SYGVKD. Trimming shortened V by 6 bases and J by 2 bases, and 20 bases separated the two germline ends. CDR3 nucleotides: TGTGCCATCAGCCGAGAGGAGGGACCGAACGCCTACGAGCAGTACTTC. It specifies CAISREEGPNAYEQYF.

The chain recombines TRBV11-2 with TRBJ1-2; no firm D call. Germline-derived CDR1 and CDR2 are SGHAT and FQNNGV. There are 15 residues in the CDR3. The V end was cut by 0 bases, the J end by 0 bases, with 8 bases between. The CDR3 is CASSLDTASNYGYTF. The CDR3 nucleotides read TGTGCCAGCAGCTTAGACACCGCCTCTAACTATGGCTACACCTTC.

The genes are TRBV10-3 and TRBJ1-4, with 7 bases aligning to TRBD1. Per the germline V gene, CDR1 is ENHRY and CDR2 is SYGVKD. The CDR3 loop spans 14 amino acids. The V gene end was trimmed by 10 bases and the J gene end by 7 bases; junction bases not matched to a gene: 12. The CDR3, as DNA: TGTGCCACATCGGGGGAGGGGGCGGTTGAAAAACTGTTTTTT. Its translation is CATSGEGAVEKLFF.

The chain links TRBV27 to TRBJ2-7, with D maybe TRBD2 (7 bases). The CDR3 length is 12 residues. V was cut by 5 bases and J by 6 bases, with 11 bases left in between. The germline V gene has CDR1 MNHEY and CDR2 SMNVEV (reference sequence). CDR3 sequence (DNA): TGTGCCAGCAGTCTAGGGGGGGTCGAGCAGTACTTC. Its protein is CASSLGGVEQYF.

The chain employs TRBV4-1 and TRBJ2-1; D remains unclear. Looked up from germline, CDR1 is MGHRA and CDR2 is YSYEKL. The V gene lost 4 bases and the J gene lost 6 bases, with 4 bases spanning the gap. The CDR3 has 11 residues. In nucleotides, the CDR3 is TGCGCCAGCAGCCGTTCCAATGAGCAGTTCTTC. Residues: CASSRSNEQFF.